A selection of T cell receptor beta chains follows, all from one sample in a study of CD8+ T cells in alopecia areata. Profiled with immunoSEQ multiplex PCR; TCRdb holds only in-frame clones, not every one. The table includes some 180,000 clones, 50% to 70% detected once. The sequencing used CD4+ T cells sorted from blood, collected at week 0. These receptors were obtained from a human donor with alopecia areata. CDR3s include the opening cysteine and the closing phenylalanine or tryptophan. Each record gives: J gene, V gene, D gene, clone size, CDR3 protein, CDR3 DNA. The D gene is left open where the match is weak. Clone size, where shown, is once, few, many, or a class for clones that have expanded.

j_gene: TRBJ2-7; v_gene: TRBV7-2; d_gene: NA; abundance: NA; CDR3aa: CASSLGQTLSYEQYF; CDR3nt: TGTGCCAGCAGCTTAGGACAGACCCTCTCCTACGAGCAGTACTTC
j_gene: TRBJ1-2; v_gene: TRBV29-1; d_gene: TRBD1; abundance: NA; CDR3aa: CSVVDRGRNYGYTF; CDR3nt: TGCAGCGTTGTCGACAGGGGGCGGAACTATGGCTACACCTTC
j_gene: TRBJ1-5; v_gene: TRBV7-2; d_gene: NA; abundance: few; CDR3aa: CASSLEGSQPQHF; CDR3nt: TGTGCCAGCAGCTTAGAAGGCAGTCAGCCCCAGCATTTT
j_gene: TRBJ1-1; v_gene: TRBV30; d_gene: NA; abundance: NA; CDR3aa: CAWSVGKNTEAFF; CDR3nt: TGTGCCTGGAGTGTAGGGAAGAACACTGAAGCTTTCTTT
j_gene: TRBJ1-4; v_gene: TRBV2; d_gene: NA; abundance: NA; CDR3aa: CASSEQEKLFF; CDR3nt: TGTGCCAGCAGTGAACAAGAAAAACTGTTTTTT
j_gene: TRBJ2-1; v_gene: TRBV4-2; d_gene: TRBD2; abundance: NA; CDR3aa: CASSQGIGGYNEQFF; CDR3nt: TGTGCCAGCAGCCAAGGTATCGGGGGGTACAATGAGCAGTTCTTC
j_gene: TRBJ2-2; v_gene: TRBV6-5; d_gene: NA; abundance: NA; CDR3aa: CASSEGGGELFF; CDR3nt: TGTGCCAGCAGTGAAGGCGGAGGGGAGCTGTTTTTT
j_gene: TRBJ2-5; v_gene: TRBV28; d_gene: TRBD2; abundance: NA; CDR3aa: CTSSGARQETQYF; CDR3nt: TGTACCAGCAGCGGGGCACGTCAAGAGACCCAGTACTTC
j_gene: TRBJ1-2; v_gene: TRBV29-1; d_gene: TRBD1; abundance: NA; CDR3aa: CSVGQGPYGYTF; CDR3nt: TGCAGCGTCGGACAGGGGCCCTATGGCTACACCTTC
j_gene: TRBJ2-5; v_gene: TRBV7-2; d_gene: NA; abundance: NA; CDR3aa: CASSPRLPIGEQYF; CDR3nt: TGTGCCAGCAGCCCACGACTACCCATCGGGGAGCAGTACTTC
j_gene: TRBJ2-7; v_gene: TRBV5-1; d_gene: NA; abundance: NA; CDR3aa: CASRTMGHPYEQYF; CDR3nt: TGCGCCAGCAGGACGATGGGCCATCCCTACGAGCAGTACTTC
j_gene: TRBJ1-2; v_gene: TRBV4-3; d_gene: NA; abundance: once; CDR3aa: CASSQQGFYGYTF; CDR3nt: TGCGCCAGCAGCCAACAGGGATTCTATGGCTACACCTTC
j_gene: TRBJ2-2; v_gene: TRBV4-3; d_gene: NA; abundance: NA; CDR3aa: CASSQGDQNTGELFF; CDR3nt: TGCGCCAGCAGCCAAGGGGACCAAAACACCGGGGAGCTGTTTTTT
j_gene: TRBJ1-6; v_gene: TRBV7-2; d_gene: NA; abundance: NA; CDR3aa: CASRAVNGMDSPLHF; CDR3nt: TGTGCCAGCAGGGCTGTAAATGGGATGGATTCACCCCTCCACTTT
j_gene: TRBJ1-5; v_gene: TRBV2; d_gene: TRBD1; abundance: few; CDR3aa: CASRADRGNQPQHF; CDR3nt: TGTGCCAGCAGAGCGGACAGGGGCAATCAGCCCCAGCATTTT
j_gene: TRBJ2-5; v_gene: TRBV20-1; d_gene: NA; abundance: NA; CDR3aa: CSASEGETQYF; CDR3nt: TGCAGTGCCTCCGAGGGGGAGACCCAGTACTTC
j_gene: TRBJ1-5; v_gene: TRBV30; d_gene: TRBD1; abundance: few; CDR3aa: CAWSGGQNQPQHF; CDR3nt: TGTGCCTGGAGCGGGGGACAGAATCAGCCCCAGCATTTT
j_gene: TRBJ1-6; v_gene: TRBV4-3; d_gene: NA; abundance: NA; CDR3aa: CASSQVVGATYNSPLHF; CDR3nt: TGCGCCAGCAGCCAAGTAGTTGGTGCGACCTATAATTCACCCCTCCACTTT
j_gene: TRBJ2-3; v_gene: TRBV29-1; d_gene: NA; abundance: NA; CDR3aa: CSVKKGGPDTQYF; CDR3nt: TGCAGCGTCAAGAAGGGGGGCCCAGATACGCAGTATTTT
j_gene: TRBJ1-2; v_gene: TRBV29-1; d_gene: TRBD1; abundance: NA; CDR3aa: CSVERDRGPGYTF; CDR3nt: TGCAGCGTTGAGCGGGACAGGGGGCCTGGCTACACCTTC
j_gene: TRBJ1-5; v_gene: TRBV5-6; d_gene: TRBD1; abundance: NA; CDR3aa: CASSRGDRDQPQHF; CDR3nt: TGTGCCAGCAGCCGAGGGGACAGAGATCAGCCCCAGCATTTT
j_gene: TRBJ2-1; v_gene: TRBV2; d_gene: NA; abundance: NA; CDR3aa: CASSEPVERQFF; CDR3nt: TGTGCCAGCAGTGAACCGGTCGAGAGGCAGTTCTTC
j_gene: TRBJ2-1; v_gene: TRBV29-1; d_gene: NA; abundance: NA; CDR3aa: CSVEGPGSYNEQFF; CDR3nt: TGCAGCGTTGAGGGGCCAGGGTCCTACAATGAGCAGTTCTTC
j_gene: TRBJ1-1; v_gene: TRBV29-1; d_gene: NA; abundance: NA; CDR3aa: CSGGRLNEAFF; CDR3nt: TGCAGCGGTGGCCGCTTAAATGAAGCTTTCTTT
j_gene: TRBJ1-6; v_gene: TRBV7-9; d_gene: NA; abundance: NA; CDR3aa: CASSLASGVSPLHF; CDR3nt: TGTGCCAGCAGCTTGGCGTCAGGGGTTTCACCCCTCCACTTT
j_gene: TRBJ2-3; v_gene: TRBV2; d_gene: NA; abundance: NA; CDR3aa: CASSSADTQYF; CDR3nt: TGTGCCAGCAGTTCGGCAGATACGCAGTATTTT
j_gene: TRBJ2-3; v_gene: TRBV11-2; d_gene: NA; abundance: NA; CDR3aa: CASSLSIGAGDNTQYF; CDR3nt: TGTGCCAGCAGCTTATCGATAGGGGCCGGGGACAATACGCAGTATTTT
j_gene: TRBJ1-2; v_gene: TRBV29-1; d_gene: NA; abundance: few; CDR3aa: CSVLNGGRESGYTF; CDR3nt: TGCAGCGTTCTTAACGGAGGCAGGGAATCTGGCTACACCTTC
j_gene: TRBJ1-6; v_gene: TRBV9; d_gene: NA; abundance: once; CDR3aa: CASSVVGVDSPLHF; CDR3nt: TGTGCCAGCAGCGTAGTAGGGGTAGACTCACCCCTCCACTTT
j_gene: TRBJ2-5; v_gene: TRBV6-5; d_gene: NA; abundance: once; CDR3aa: CASSPQGLGGETQYF; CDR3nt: TGTGCCAGCAGCCCCCAGGGGTTGGGGGGTGAGACCCAGTACTTC
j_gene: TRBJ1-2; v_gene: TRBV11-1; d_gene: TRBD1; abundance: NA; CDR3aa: CASSPRTGGGYTF; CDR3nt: TGTGCCAGCAGCCCTCGGACAGGGGGTGGCTACACCTTC
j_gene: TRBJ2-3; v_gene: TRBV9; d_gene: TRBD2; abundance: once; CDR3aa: CASSVAPSGGTDTQYF; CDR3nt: TGTGCCAGCAGCGTAGCTCCTAGCGGGGGCACAGATACGCAGTATTTT
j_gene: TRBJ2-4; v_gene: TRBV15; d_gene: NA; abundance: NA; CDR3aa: CATSRGGDLRRYF; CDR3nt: TGTGCCACCAGCAGAGGAGGGGATCTTCGGAGGTACTTC
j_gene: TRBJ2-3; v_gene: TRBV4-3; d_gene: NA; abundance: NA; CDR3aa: CASSQDFGYTDTQYF; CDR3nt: TGCGCCAGCAGCCAAGATTTCGGATACACAGATACGCAGTATTTT
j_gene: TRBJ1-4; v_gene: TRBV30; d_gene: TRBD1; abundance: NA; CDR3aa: CAWTRGPNEKLFF; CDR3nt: TGTGCCTGGACTAGGGGGCCCAATGAAAAACTGTTTTTT
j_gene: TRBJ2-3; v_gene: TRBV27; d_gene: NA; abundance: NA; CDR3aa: CASSSWKGRTQYF; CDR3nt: TGTGCCAGCAGTTCATGGAAGGGGAGGACGCAGTATTTT
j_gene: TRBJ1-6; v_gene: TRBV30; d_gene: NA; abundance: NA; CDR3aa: CACQRANSPLHF; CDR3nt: TGTGCCTGCCAACGGGCGAATTCACCCCTCCACTTT
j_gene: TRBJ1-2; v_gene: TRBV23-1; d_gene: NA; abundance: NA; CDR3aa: CASSQSNREYTF; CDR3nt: TGCGCCAGCAGTCAATCAAACAGGGAGTACACCTTC
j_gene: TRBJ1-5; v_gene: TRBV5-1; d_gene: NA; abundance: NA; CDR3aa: CASSFEGRGQPQHF; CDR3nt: TGCGCCAGCAGCTTTGAAGGCAGGGGTCAGCCCCAGCATTTT
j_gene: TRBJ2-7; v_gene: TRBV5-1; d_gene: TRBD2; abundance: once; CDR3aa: CASSSAGSRGYEQYF; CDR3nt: TGCGCCAGCAGCTCAGCGGGGAGTCGAGGGTACGAGCAGTACTTC
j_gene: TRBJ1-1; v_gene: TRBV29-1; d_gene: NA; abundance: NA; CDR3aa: CSVAEPGTEAFF; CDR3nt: TGCAGCGTTGCCGAACCGGGGACTGAAGCTTTCTTT
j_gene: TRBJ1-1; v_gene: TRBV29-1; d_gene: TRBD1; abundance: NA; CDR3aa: CSVVGTGLVNTEAFF; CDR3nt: TGCAGCGTTGTGGGGACAGGGCTTGTGAACACTGAAGCTTTCTTT
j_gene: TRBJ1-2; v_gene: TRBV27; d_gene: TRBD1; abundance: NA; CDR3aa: CASSPRTGYSSGYTF; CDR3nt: TGTGCCAGCAGTCCCAGGACAGGGTACTCCTCGGGCTACACCTTC